The TCR beta chain described here comes from a study of control samples from healthy donors and cancer patients. The table came from immunoSEQ multiplex PCR; TCRdb's copy has only in-frame clones and leaves some out. The sample lists tens of thousands of clones; more than 70% were seen once. Germline V gene sequence: CDR1 LNHNV, CDR2 YYDKDF (reference sequence). The CDR3 extends over 11 amino acids. Trimming shortened V by 8 bases and J by 5 bases, and 9 bases separated the two germline ends. The sequenced sample consisted of PBMCs. The chain uses TRBV15 and TRBJ2-5, with TRBD1 as a possible D gene (5 bases). This receptor was identified in a man in his 60s with colorectal cancer. The CDR3, as DNA: TGTGCCACCTCAGGGCGCGAGACCCAGTACTTC. Translating gives CATSGRETQYF.